This TCR beta chain was identified during a study of blood T cell repertoires in COVID-19. Study summary: PBMCs, B-cell-depleted T cells, or T cells were the source of the cDNA or gDNA that made up the material.

Here immunoSEQ multiplex PCR was the method, and the copy in TCRdb shows in-frame clones only, minus some. The table records over 350,000 clones, 90% to 95% of them present only once. Individuals in the exposed group had encountered a COVID-19 case within 2 weeks preceding study entry. Germline CDR1 and CDR2: SGHTA and FQGTGA. The length of the CDR3 is 15 residues. Trimming took off 1 base at V and 5 bases at J, with 14 bases between the two ends. The source of this sequence is a woman between 40 and 55 years old who had been exposed to COVID-19. The gene calls are TRBV7-3 and TRBJ1-2; possible D gene TRBD1, 5 bases. The sample taken for sequencing was PBMCs or T cells enriched from blood (not recorded which). CDR3 loop: CASSLRGGRLYGYTF. The CDR3 nucleotides are TGTGCCAGCAGCTTAAGGGGGGGTAGATTATATGGCTACACCTTC.